This T cell receptor (beta chain) was captured in a study of cytomegalovirus exposure and HLA in healthy donors. General study points: Researchers catalogued 160 or so TCR beta chains as cytomegalovirus-associated. The study found most TCR sequences rare, yet found some public TCRs in many donors.

Sequencing used immunoSEQ multiplex PCR; TCRdb keeps in-frame clones, though not all of them. The data contain 180,000 or so clones, around nine tenths of them singletons. The germline V gene encodes CDR1 SNHLY and CDR2 FYNNEI. The CDR3 totals 13 residues. V was shortened by 6 bases and J by 3 bases, with 9 bases between the two germline ends. Note on this clone: Its antigen is not identified.

Sequenced material: PBMCs. The gene calls are TRBV2 and TRBJ1-3; D remains unclear. This sequence originates from a man aged 18 to 29 in good health and CMV-seropositive. CDR3 loop: CASRESNGNTIYF. The CDR3 coding sequence is TGTGCCAGCAGGGAATCTAATGGAAACACCATATATTTT. The complete variable domain, with remaining parts taken from reference TRBV2 and TRBJ1-3, reads EPEVTQTPSHQVTQMGQEVILRCVPISNHLYFYWYRQILGQKVEFLVSFYNNEISEKSEIFDDQFSVERPDGSNFTLKIRSTKLEDSAMYFCASRESNGNTIYFGEGSWLTVV.